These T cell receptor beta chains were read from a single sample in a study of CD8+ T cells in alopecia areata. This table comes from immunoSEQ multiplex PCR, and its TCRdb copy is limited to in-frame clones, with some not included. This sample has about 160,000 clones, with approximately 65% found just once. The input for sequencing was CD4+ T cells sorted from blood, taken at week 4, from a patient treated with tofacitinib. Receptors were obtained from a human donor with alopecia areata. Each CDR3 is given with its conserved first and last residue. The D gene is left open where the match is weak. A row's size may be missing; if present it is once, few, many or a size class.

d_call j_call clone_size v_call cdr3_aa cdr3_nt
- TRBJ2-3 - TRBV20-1 CSAREPNTQYF TGCAGTGCTAGAGAACCTAATACGCAGTATTTT
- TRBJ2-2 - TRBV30 CASDRGRPGSGELFF TGTGCCTCGGACCGAGGGAGACCGGGATCCGGGGAGCTGTTTTTT
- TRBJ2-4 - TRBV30 CAWTPLLAKNIQYF TGTGCCTGGACCCCTCTCCTAGCCAAAAACATTCAGTACTTC
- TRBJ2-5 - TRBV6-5 CASTSPGGAETQYF TGTGCCAGCACCTCACCTGGGGGAGCGGAGACCCAGTACTTC
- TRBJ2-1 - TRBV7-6 CASSLRGSNYNEQFF TGTGCCAGCAGCCTTCGGGGGAGCAACTACAATGAGCAGTTCTTC
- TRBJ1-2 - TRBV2 CASSGQLYGYTF TGTGCCAGCAGTGGGCAGCTTTATGGCTACACCTTC
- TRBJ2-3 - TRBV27 CASNLRDGTDTQYF TGTGCCAGCAATCTGAGGGACGGCACAGATACGCAGTATTTT
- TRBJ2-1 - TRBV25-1 CASSERIHSYNEQFF TGTGCCAGCAGTGAACGGATACACTCCTACAATGAGCAGTTCTTC
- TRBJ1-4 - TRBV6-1 CASRPVRGRVEKLFF TGTGCCAGCCGCCCAGTACGAGGGCGGGTTGAAAAACTGTTTTTT
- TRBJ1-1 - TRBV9 CASSVVPGDTEAFF TGTGCCAGCAGCGTAGTACCAGGAGACACTGAAGCTTTCTTT
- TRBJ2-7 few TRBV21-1 CASRAEESRAGGDEQYF TGTGCCAGCAGGGCCGAAGAATCCCGAGCGGGGGGGGACGAGCAGTACTTC
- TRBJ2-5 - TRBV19 CASRRRETQYF TGTGCCAGTAGGCGTCGAGAGACCCAGTACTTC
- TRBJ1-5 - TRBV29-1 CSVGERQPQHF TGCAGCGTTGGGGAGCGTCAGCCCCAGCATTTT
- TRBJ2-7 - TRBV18 CASSPLRADLHEQYF TGTGCCAGCTCACCACTCAGGGCTGATCTGCACGAGCAGTACTTC
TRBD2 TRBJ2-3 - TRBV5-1 CASSWGLAGQNTQYF TGCGCCAGCAGCTGGGGACTAGCGGGGCAAAATACGCAGTATTTT
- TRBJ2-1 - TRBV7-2 CASSLAYNEQFF TGTGCCAGCAGCTTAGCCTACAATGAGCAGTTCTTC
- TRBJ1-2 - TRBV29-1 CSGGPSDTNYGYTF TGCAGCGGCGGACCCTCGGACACAAACTATGGCTACACCTTC
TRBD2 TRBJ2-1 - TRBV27 CASSRGQRGTLSSYNEQFF TGTGCCAGCAGTCGCGGTCAGCGGGGGACCCTGAGCTCCTACAATGAGCAGTTCTTC
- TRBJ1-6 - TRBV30 CAWSAVTGVSPLHF TGTGCCTGGAGTGCGGTTACCGGCGTCTCACCCCTCCACTTT
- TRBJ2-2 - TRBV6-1 CASSEMGTGELFF TGTGCCAGCAGTGAAATGGGCACCGGGGAGCTGTTTTTT
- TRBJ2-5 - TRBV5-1 CASSLGSADQETQYF TGCGCCAGCAGCTTGGGGTCGGCGGATCAAGAGACCCAGTACTTC
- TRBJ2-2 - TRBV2 CASRGQPKGMRTGELFF TGTGCCAGCAGGGGCCAGCCCAAGGGCATGAGGACCGGGGAGCTGTTTTTT
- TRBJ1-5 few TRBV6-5 CASSKRRSNQPQHF TGTGCCAGCAGTAAGCGGAGGAGTAATCAGCCCCAGCATTTT
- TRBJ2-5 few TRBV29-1 CSVGLETQYF TGCAGCGTTGGTCTGGAGACCCAGTACTTC
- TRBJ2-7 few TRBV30 CAWSVGVGGYEQYF TGTGCCTGGAGTGTGGGAGTAGGGGGCTACGAGCAGTACTTC
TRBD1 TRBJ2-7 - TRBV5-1 CASSVQGSHEQYF TGCGCCAGCAGTGTACAGGGGAGCCACGAGCAGTACTTC
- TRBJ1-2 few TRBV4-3 CASSQKAQTYGYTF TGCGCCAGCAGCCAAAAGGCTCAGACCTATGGCTACACCTTC
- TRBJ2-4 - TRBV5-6 CASSLGVTASIQYF TGTGCCAGCAGCTTGGGGGTGACAGCGAGCATTCAGTACTTC
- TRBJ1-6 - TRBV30 CAWSYATGASSPLHF TGTGCCTGGAGTTATGCGACAGGTGCCTCTTCACCCCTCCACTTT
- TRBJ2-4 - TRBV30 CAWSGMAGTSAKNIQYF TGTGCCTGGAGTGGGATGGCGGGGACCTCGGCCAAAAACATTCAGTACTTC
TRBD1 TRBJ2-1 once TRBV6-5 CASSTGTGGEQFF TGTGCCAGCAGCACCGGGACAGGGGGCGAGCAGTTCTTC
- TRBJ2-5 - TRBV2 CASSLGETQYF TGTGCCAGCAGTCTCGGCGAGACCCAGTACTTC
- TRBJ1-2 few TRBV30 CACDGGYGYTF TGTGCCTGCGACGGGGGGTACGGCTACACCTTC
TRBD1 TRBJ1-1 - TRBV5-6 CASSWVDRDEAFF TGTGCCAGCAGCTGGGTCGACAGGGATGAAGCTTTCTTT
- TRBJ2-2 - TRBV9 CASGREGAPTGELFF TGTGCCAGCGGAAGGGAGGGGGCGCCCACCGGGGAGCTGTTTTTT
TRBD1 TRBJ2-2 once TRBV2 CASSPTGQGLPGELFF TGTGCCAGCAGCCCCACGGGACAGGGTCTTCCCGGGGAGCTGTTTTTT
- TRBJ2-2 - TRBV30 CAWRSTRTGELFF TGTGCCTGGAGATCGACTAGAACCGGGGAGCTGTTTTTT
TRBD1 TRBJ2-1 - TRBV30 CAWSVGRTGRVNEQFF TGTGCCTGGAGTGTAGGCCGGACAGGGCGTGTCAATGAGCAGTTCTTC